This TCR beta chain was recorded in a study of vaccination and CD4 T cells after COVID-19. Treatment in this sample: approximately nine-day PBMC culture with coronavirus spike peptide pools or control peptides (ViraFEST assay). The CDR3 extends over 16 amino acids. Trimming removed 3 bases from V and 4 bases from J; junction bases left unmatched: 11. Looked up from germline, CDR1 is SEHNR and CDR2 is FQNEAQ (reference sequence). Notes on this clonotype: Its target is unknown.

Cultured CD4+ T cell DNA underwent sequencing with the Oncomine TCR Beta short-read assay. TCRdb independently ran MiXCR on the PCR reads; one entry per CDR3 protein. The table has 10,000 to 15,000 distinct CDR3 sequences, 45% to 60% seen once. The chain carries TRBV7-9 and TRBJ2-5, with 7 bases lining up with TRBD1. The sequenced sample was CD4+ T cells from blood, cultured in vitro. This receptor was taken from a human donor who had recovered from COVID-19. CDR3 coding DNA: TGTGCCAGCAGCTTGACACAGGGGAGTTCGGGAGAGACCCAGTACTTC. Protein sequence: CASSLTQGSSGETQYF. Looking up the rest from reference TRBV7-9 and TRBJ2-5 gives the full variable domain: DTGVSQNPRHKITKRGQNVTFRCDPISEHNRLYWYRQTLGQGPEFLTYFQNEAQLEKSRLLSDRFSAERPKGSFSTLEIQRTEQGDSAMYLCASSLTQGSSGETQYFGPGTRLLVL.